This TCR beta chain derives from a study of T-cell memory formation after mild COVID-19. TCRdb called the 5' RACE reads again in MiXCR, with one record for every CDR3 protein. The sample comprises hundreds of thousands of distinct CDR3 sequences, about 23% of which are singletons, and around 13% rests with the top ten. The CDR3 is made up of 12 amino acids. Germline CDR1 SQVTM, CDR2 ANQGSEA. Trimming took off 6 bases at V and 3 bases at J, with 12 bases between the two ends. The source is an adult woman who had mild COVID-19 (a few samples of this study predate the infection). Cell type and time point are not known. The chain recombines TRBV29-1 with TRBJ2-7; the D gene is possibly TRBD1 (6 bases). Sequencing was done on a sample of PBMCs or a T cell subset sorted from them (not recorded which). This CDR3 is CSVAGAGYEQYF. The CDR3 DNA is TGCAGCGTGGCAGGGGCAGGCTACGAGCAGTACTTC.